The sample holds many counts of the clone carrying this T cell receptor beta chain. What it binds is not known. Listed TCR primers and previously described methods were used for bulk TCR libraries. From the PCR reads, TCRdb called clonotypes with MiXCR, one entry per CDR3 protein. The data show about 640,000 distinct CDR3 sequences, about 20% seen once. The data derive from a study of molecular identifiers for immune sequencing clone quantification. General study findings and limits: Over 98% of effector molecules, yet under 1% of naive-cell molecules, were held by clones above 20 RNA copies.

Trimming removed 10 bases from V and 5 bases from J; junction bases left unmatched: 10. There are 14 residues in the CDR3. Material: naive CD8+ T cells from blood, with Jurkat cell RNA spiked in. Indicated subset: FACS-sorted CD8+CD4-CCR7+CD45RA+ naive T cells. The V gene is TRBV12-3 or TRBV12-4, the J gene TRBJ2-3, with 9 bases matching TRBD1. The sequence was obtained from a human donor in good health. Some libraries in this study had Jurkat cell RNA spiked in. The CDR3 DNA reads TGTGCCACCACCAGGGACAGGGAAGGAGATACGCAGTATTTT. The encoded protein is CATTRDREGDTQYF.